These T cell receptor beta chains were read from a single sample in a study of blood T cell repertoires in COVID-19. Generated by immunoSEQ multiplex PCR, the TCRdb table keeps only in-frame clones and is missing some. This sample has 250,000 to 300,000 clones, with around 90% found just once. The specimen was PBMCs or T cells enriched from blood (not recorded which). These TCRs come from a woman aged 60-75 years in a cohort exposed to, infected with or recovered from COVID-19 (not recorded which). Each CDR3 is given with its conserved first and last residue. D genes are given only for firm matches. Only some rows state a clone size, as once, few, many or a class for expanded clones.

v_call,j_call,clone_size,d_call,cdr3_aa,cdr3_nt
TRBV19,TRBJ2-7,.,.,CASSPGASYEQYF,TGTGCCAGTAGCCCAGGTGCCTCCTACGAGCAGTACTTC
TRBV5-3,TRBJ1-4,.,TRBD1,CARSFTIKPGTGNEKLFF,TGTGCCAGAAGCTTCACCATAAAACCCGGGACAGGGAATGAAAAACTGTTTTTT
TRBV28,TRBJ2-7,.,TRBD1,CASRGQGFAYEQYF,TGTGCCAGCAGGGGACAGGGGTTCGCCTACGAGCAGTACTTC
TRBV4-3,TRBJ2-7,once,TRBD1,CASSQARGTGYEQYF,TGCGCCAGCAGCCAGGCACGAGGGACAGGGTACGAGCAGTACTTC
TRBV7-8,TRBJ1-5,.,.,CASSLQAGFSNQPQHF,TGTGCCAGCAGCTTACAGGCCGGATTTAGCAATCAGCCCCAGCATTTT
TRBV7-9,TRBJ1-5,.,.,CASSSSDRRNQPQHF,TGTGCCAGCAGCTCCTCTGACAGGCGGAATCAGCCCCAGCATTTT
TRBV3-1/TRBV3-2,TRBJ2-7,.,TRBD1,CASSKDRVEQYF,TGTGCCAGCAGCAAAGACAGGGTCGAGCAGTACTTC
TRBV7-9,TRBJ2-1,.,TRBD2,CASSFYLGLAGVNEQFF,TGTGCCAGCAGCTTTTACCTCGGACTAGCGGGAGTGAATGAGCAGTTCTTC
TRBV18,TRBJ2-7,.,TRBD1,CASSPRSGGAGDEQYF,TGTGCCAGCTCACCACGTTCAGGGGGCGCTGGGGACGAGCAGTACTTC
TRBV19,TRBJ2-5,.,TRBD2,CASTATASGSSSVVETQYF,TGTGCCAGTACCGCGACGGCTAGCGGGAGCTCTTCTGTGGTAGAGACCCAGTACTTC
TRBV5-1,TRBJ2-3,.,TRBD2,CASSSSGLAGALIPDTQYF,TGCGCCAGCAGCTCATCGGGACTAGCGGGAGCTTTAATCCCAGATACGCAGTATTTT
TRBV28,TRBJ1-1,.,.,CASSPEGVLMNTEAFF,TGTGCCAGCAGTCCCGAGGGGGTACTCATGAACACTGAAGCTTTCTTT
TRBV5-4,TRBJ1-3,.,TRBD1,CASSWSTGASGNTIYF,TGTGCCAGCAGTTGGAGTACAGGGGCCTCTGGAAACACCATATATTTT
TRBV28,TRBJ1-2,.,.,CASSSPQIINGYTF,TGTGCCAGCAGTTCCCCACAGATTATTAATGGCTACACCTTC
TRBV6-6,TRBJ2-2,.,TRBD2,CASRGVAGSTGELFF,TGTGCCAGCAGAGGGGTAGCGGGAAGTACCGGGGAGCTGTTTTTT
TRBV7-9,TRBJ1-3,.,TRBD1,CASSLGTGGGNTIYF,TGTGCCAGCAGCTTAGGGACAGGGGGAGGAAACACCATATATTTT
TRBV30,TRBJ1-4,.,.,CAWGSGLGKLFF,TGTGCCTGGGGTTCGGGTTTGGGAAAACTGTTTTTT
TRBV4-2,TRBJ2-7,once,TRBD2,CASSHFGLAGSDEQYF,TGTGCCAGCAGCCACTTTGGACTAGCGGGAAGCGACGAGCAGTACTTC
TRBV5-1,TRBJ1-6,.,.,CASSPAPGSPLHF,TGCGCCAGCAGCCCCGCACCGGGATCACCCCTCCACTTT
TRBV19,TRBJ1-6,.,.,CASKREGKSPLHF,TGTGCCAGCAAAAGGGAGGGAAAATCACCCCTCCACTTT
TRBV5-5,TRBJ2-3,.,.,CASSSPHHRGGTDTQYF,TGTGCCAGCAGCTCCCCTCACCACAGGGGGGGAACAGATACGCAGTATTTT
TRBV18,TRBJ1-6,.,.,CASSPSYRDNSPLHF,TGTGCCAGCTCACCTAGTTACAGGGATAATTCACCCCTCCACTTT
TRBV10-3,TRBJ2-7,.,TRBD2,CAISESPSGSTHEQYF,TGTGCCATCAGTGAGTCGCCTAGCGGGAGTACCCACGAGCAGTACTTC
TRBV28,TRBJ2-2,.,.,CASSLLPGYTGELFF,TGTGCCAGCAGTTTACTACCGGGGTACACCGGGGAGCTGTTTTTT
TRBV2,TRBJ1-5,.,.,CASGYREGQPQHF,TGTGCCAGCGGTTACAGGGAGGGCCAGCCCCAGCATTTT